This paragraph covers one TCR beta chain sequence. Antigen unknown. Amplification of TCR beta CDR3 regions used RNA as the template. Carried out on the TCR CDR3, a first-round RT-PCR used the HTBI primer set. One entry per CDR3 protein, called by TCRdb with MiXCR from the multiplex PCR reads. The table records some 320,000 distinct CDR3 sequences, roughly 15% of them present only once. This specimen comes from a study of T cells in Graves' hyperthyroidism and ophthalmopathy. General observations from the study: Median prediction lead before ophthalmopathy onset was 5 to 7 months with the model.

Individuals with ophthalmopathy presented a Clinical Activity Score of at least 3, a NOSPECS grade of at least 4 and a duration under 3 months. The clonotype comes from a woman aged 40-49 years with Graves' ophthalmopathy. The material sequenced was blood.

The CDR3 region has the DNA TGTGCCAGCAGCGGTCTCGGGGAGGAAAAACTGTTTTTT. Protein: CASSGLGEEKLFF. The genes are TRBV5-6 and TRBJ1-4, with D hard to call. V lost 4 bases, J lost 8 bases, and 12 bases lay in between. This CDR3 region has 13 residues. Germline V CDR1 and CDR2: SGHDT, YYEEEE.